One and the same sample provided the 17 T cell receptor beta chains below, sequenced in a study of graft-versus-host responses after intestinal transplantation. For these TCRs, the target antigens are not known. TCRdb's copy holds only in-frame clones and misses some; the assay was immunoSEQ multiplex PCR. The table records some 83,000 clones, 91% of them present only once. Specimen: unstimulated CD4+ T cells sorted from spleen or lymph node cells, collected before intestinal transplant. The source of these receptors is a human donor who received an intestinal transplant.

The V call is TRBV5-4, the J call TRBJ2-5; 7 bases map to TRBD2. V trimming: 2 bases; J trimming: 5 bases; junction bases outside the gene matches: 9. The CDR3 is 15 residues long. CDR1 is SGHNT, CDR2 YYREEE, per germline (reference sequence). The CDR3 spells CASSLKQGGGETQYF. CDR3 nucleotide sequence: TGTGCCAGCAGCTTAAAGCAGGGCGGGGGTGAGACCCAGTACTTC.

J is TRBJ2-7 and V is TRBV19; 7 positions agree with TRBD1. With 5 bases clipped from V and 1 base from J, the junction kept 5 bases outside the gene matches. The CDR3 spans 14 residues. CDR1 and CDR2 (germline): LNHDA, SQIVND (reference sequence). The CDR3 DNA sequence: TGTGCCAGTAGTCGACAGGGTACGTCCTACGAGCAGTACTTC. This translates into CASSRQGTSYEQYF.

About this clone: The sample contains more than one DNA sequence encoding this CDR3. The chain uses TRBV2 and TRBJ1-5; the match to TRBD1 covers 9 bases. The germline V gene encodes CDR1 SNHLY and CDR2 FYNNEI. The CDR3 sequence is 14 residues long. Trimming cost V 6 bases and J 2 bases; bases outside gene matches: 2. The CDR3 nucleotides read TGTGCCAGCAGCAGGGACAGGGGCAATCAGCCCCAGCATTTT. Amino acid sequence: CASSRDRGNQPQHF.

The chain links TRBV27 to TRBJ1-2, with 7 bases aligning to TRBD1. The J segment lost 4 bases and the V segment lost 4 bases, leaving 12 bases of the junction unmatched. The length of the CDR3 is 16 residues. CDR1 and CDR2 from the germline V gene are MNHEY and SMNVEV (reference sequence). This CDR3 is CASSSQGRQGGYGYTF. For the CDR3, the DNA is TGTGCCAGCAGTTCACAGGGGAGACAGGGCGGCTATGGCTACACCTTC.

This clone has a single count. This rearrangement joins TRBV2 to TRBJ1-1; a weak D match, TRBD1 (5 bases). V was shortened by 6 bases and J by 0 bases, with 8 bases between the two germline ends. The CDR3 loop spans 13 amino acids. CDR1 SNHLY and CDR2 FYNNEI come from the germline V gene. The CDR3 DNA is TGTGCCAGCAGCGCACAGGTGAACACTGAAGCTTTCTTT. Its protein is CASSAQVNTEAFF.

The chain has TRBV19 and TRBJ1-1; 7 bases are shared with TRBD1. The germline V gene has CDR1 LNHDA and CDR2 SQIVND (reference sequence). This CDR3 region has 17 residues. J gave up 1 base and V 8 bases, and 16 bases lay outside the gene matches. The CDR3 DNA sequence: TGTGCCAGTTCGTCTCCGAGACAGGGATTAGAGAACACTGAAGCTTTCTTT. It translates to CASSSPRQGLENTEAFF.

The genes are TRBV4-3 and TRBJ2-7; 7 bases are a match to TRBD1. Trimming at V came to 0 bases and at J to 0 bases, leaving 2 bases not matched to a gene. Germline V gives CDR1 LGHNA, CDR2 YSLEER. The CDR3 has 15 amino acids. The CDR3 DNA is TGCGCCAGCAGCCAAGAACAGGGGTTCTCCTACGAGCAGTACTTC. It codes for CASSQEQGFSYEQYF.

The chain links TRBV13 to TRBJ2-7; weak D call: TRBD2 (7 bases). The CDR3 loop spans 16 amino acids. Trimming removed 5 bases at V and 2 bases at J, with 19 bases between. The germline gives CDR1 PRHDT, CDR2 FYEKMQ (reference sequence). CDR3 amino acids: CASSQRTGRGTYEQYF. In DNA form, the CDR3 reads TGTGCCAGCAGCCAACGGACGGGGAGGGGGACCTACGAGCAGTACTTC.

This chain joins TRBV30 and TRBJ2-7; TRBD2 matches 10 bases. J lost 1 base, V lost 3 bases, and 3 bases had no gene match. The germline V gene encodes CDR1 GTSNPN and CDR2 SVGIG (reference sequence). The CDR3 extends over 14 amino acids. CDR3 in DNA: TGTGCCTGGAGGTCTAGCGGGGGTTCCTACGAGCAGTACTTC. Translating gives CAWRSSGGSYEQYF.

V and J are TRBV6-4 and TRBJ2-2; TRBD1 matches at 8 bases. This CDR3 is 14 amino acids long. Looked up from germline, CDR1 is MRHNA and CDR2 is SNTAGT. The junction had 4 bases not matched to a gene; V was cut back by 5 bases and J by 5 bases. The CDR3 here is CASSSDRDTGELFF. The DNA for the CDR3 is TGTGCCAGCAGTTCGGACAGGGATACCGGGGAGCTGTTTTTT.

The chain couples TRBV19 to TRBJ1-5; no reliable D call. With 3 bases removed from V and 1 base from J, the gap between germline ends came to 10 bases. The CDR3 sequence is 15 residues long. Per the germline V gene, CDR1 is LNHDA and CDR2 is SQIVND (reference sequence). The CDR3 DNA sequence: TGTGCCAGTAGTATCAATTCCCCCAGCAATCAGCCCCAGCATTTT. This encodes CASSINSPSNQPQHF.

V is TRBV14 and J is TRBJ2-7, with TRBD1 identical over 7 bases. The V and J ends lost 2 bases and 2 bases, in that order; junction bases with no gene match: 3. Germline V lookup: CDR1 SGHDN, CDR2 FVKESK. The CDR3 runs 14 residues. In nucleotides, the CDR3 is TGTGCCAGCAGCCAATTAGGGACAGCCTACGAGCAGTACTTC. This encodes CASSQLGTAYEQYF.

J is TRBJ1-1 and V is TRBV5-7; D unresolved. TRBV5-7 falls under the ORF class, with uncertain function. This CDR3 spans 12 amino acids. With 0 bases removed from V and 11 bases from J, the gap between germline ends came to 11 bases. In nucleotides, the CDR3 is TGTGCCAGCAGCTTGGTCGGAGGGTTGGCTTTCTTT. It translates to CASSLVGGLAFF.

As DNA, the CDR3 is TGTGCCATCAGTCTGACCCGGGACAGCACATACTATGGCTACACCTTC. Its protein product is CAISLTRDSTYYGYTF. The chain is built from TRBV10-3 and TRBJ1-2; 7 bases fit TRBD1. V shed 5 bases, J shed 3 bases, and the junction held 12 bases outside the gene matches. The CDR3 totals 16 residues. The V gene's germline CDR1 is ENHRY and CDR2 SYGVKD.

The chain recombines TRBV6-6 with TRBJ2-5; D is perhaps TRBD2 (5 bases). The J call is doubtful: the DNA matches TRBJ2-7 better. This CDR3 comprises 13 residues. Per germline, CDR1 MNHNY and CDR2 SVGAGI (reference sequence). The DNA of the CDR3 is TGTGCCAGCAGGTCCGGGATGTCCTACGAGCAGTACTTC. This encodes CASRSGMSYEQYF.

The V gene is TRBV15, the J gene TRBJ1-6, with D maybe TRBD1 (5 bases). Trimming removed 1 base at V and 2 bases at J, with 15 bases between. The CDR3 runs to 18 residues. Germline CDR1 LNHNV, CDR2 YYDKDF (reference sequence). As DNA, the CDR3 is TGTGCCACCAGCAGAGGCGATTATGGGGCAACCTATAATTCACCCCTCCACTTT. As protein: CATSRGDYGATYNSPLHF.

This clone came up once. V gene TRBV11-3 combines with J gene TRBJ1-1; D not resolved. CDR3 length equals 18 residues. Germline-derived CDR1 and CDR2 are SGHNT and YENEEA. The V gene lost 5 bases and the J gene lost 4 bases, with 26 bases spanning the gap. CDR3 in DNA: TGTGCCAGCAGCCGACTCGGAGGAGCAGGATCCCTGGGCACTGAAGCTTTCTTT. This encodes CASSRLGGAGSLGTEAFF.